This T cell receptor (beta chain) comes out of a study of shared clonotypes between healthy human individuals. In the study overall: The people who gave samples were two women and a few men aged 18 to 49. Researchers assigned three CD4 naive, three CD4 memory, two CD8 naive and one CD8 memory plate to each donor. Study observations and caveats: Naive CD4 clonotypes overlapped across several donors at roughly 5%.

CDR1 MNHEY and CDR2 SMNVEV come from the germline V gene (reference sequence). This CDR3 is built from 13 residues. Trimming took 10 bases from V and 7 from J, leaving 17 bases between them. Sequenced by immunoSEQ multiplex PCR; TCRdb stores in-frame clones only, minus some. The table shows some 2,500,000 clones, with approximately 94% occurring only once. A note on this clone: Its antigen remains unknown.

Sequenced material: naive CD4+ T cells from PBMCs. Subset reported: CD45RA+ positively selected. The V call is TRBV27, the J call TRBJ2-1; possibly TRBD2 for D (5 bases). The receptor was isolated from a man younger than 35 in good health. Some clones in this sample may be carry-over from other donors' samples. The CDR3 bases are TGTGCCATTGGAGGTCAAGCCTGGAATGAGCAGTTCTTC. This translates into CAIGGQAWNEQFF.